The 4 T cell receptor beta chains below all came from one sample that was sequenced in a study of T-cell reconstitution after alpha-beta-depleted transplantation in children. The authors prepared the TCRbeta library with unique molecular identifiers. TCRdb re-analysed the PCR reads in MiXCR, keeping a single row per CDR3 protein. The sample has about 900,000 distinct CDR3 sequences; under 30% are singletons. Sequences were derived from PBMCs, mostly from graft donor cells, sampled 360 days after TCRalphabeta/CD19-depleted stem cell transplant. These receptors came from a boy in the first two years of life who had a stem cell transplant for SCID, so the T cells may come from the graft donor.

The sample holds a few counts of this clonotype. The chain combines TRBV5-1 with TRBJ2-1, with D unclear. The CDR3 has 19 amino acids. The germline V and J ends were trimmed by 1 base and 6 bases, with 26 bases remaining between them. Germline assignment: CDR1 SGHRS and CDR2 YFSETQ. CDR3 sequence: CASSLFTSRLDASGNEQFF. The CDR3 DNA is TGCGCCAGCAGCTTGTTTACTTCCCGCCTAGACGCTTCGGGCAATGAGCAGTTCTTC.

This clonotype has more than one count but fewer than ten. This chain connects TRBV28 to TRBJ1-5; a possible D gene is TRBD1 (5 bases). The CDR3 loop spans 14 amino acids. CDR1 MDHEN and CDR2 SYDVKM come from the germline V gene. Trimming took 5 bases from V and 5 from J, leaving 13 bases between them. In DNA form, the CDR3 reads TGTGCCAGCAGTCTCCGGGACCCATATCAGCCCCAGCATTTT. Translation gives CASSLRDPYQPQHF.

This clonotype has a handful of counts. This chain links TRBV7-6 with TRBJ1-1; 8 positions match TRBD1. The CDR3 extends over 16 amino acids. CDR1 is SGHVS and CDR2 is FNYEAQ in the germline V gene. J gave up 0 bases and V 5 bases, and 8 bases lay outside the gene matches. CDR3 bases: TGTGCCAGCAGCCCACTGACAGGGGAAGTGAACACTGAAGCTTTCTTT. This encodes CASSPLTGEVNTEAFF.

This clonotype came up many times. The J gene is TRBJ2-7, the V gene TRBV7-2; D gene ambiguous. Germline values: CDR1 SGHTA, CDR2 FQGNSA. The CDR3 loop spans 13 amino acids. The ends were cut back, 6 bases at V and 0 bases at J, with 9 bases in the middle. The CDR3 DNA is TGTGCCAGCAGTTACCGAAGCTCCTACGAGCAGTACTTC. Protein product: CASSYRSSYEQYF.